These T cell receptor beta chains were read from a single sample in a study of T cells after posttransplantation cyclophosphamide. The table came from immunoSEQ multiplex PCR; TCRdb's copy has only in-frame clones and leaves some out. The sample offers about 24,000 clones and no singletons, the top ten holding 4% to 5.5%. The specimen was PBMCs. The origin of the receptors is a woman between 50 and 59 years old in good health, CMV-negative, and a related stem cell transplant donor. CDR3s include the opening cysteine and the closing phenylalanine or tryptophan. The D gene is left open where the match is weak. Clone sizes are shown as once, few, many, or a class for an expanded clone.

d_call | j_call | v_call | clone_size | cdr3_aa | cdr3_nt
TRBD1 | TRBJ2-1 | TRBV28 | many | CASRPGTATYNEQFF | TGTGCCAGCAGACCAGGGACAGCTACCTACAATGAGCAGTTCTTC
TRBD2 | TRBJ2-3 | TRBV2 | many | CASRTTSGITDTQYF | TGTGCCAGCAGGACGACTAGCGGAATCACAGATACGCAGTATTTT
TRBD1 | TRBJ1-1 | TRBV28 | many | CASSPSGTVNTEAFF | TGTGCCAGCAGTCCGTCCGGGACAGTGAACACTGAAGCTTTCTTT
. | TRBJ1-2 | TRBV28 | many | CASSGHGYTF | TGTGCCAGCAGTGGCCATGGCTACACCTTC
. | TRBJ1-2 | TRBV27 | many | CASSLRGSNYGYTF | TGTGCCAGCAGTCTAAGGGGGAGTAACTATGGCTACACCTTC
. | TRBJ1-5 | TRBV28 | many | CASSLTYNQPQHF | TGTGCCAGCAGTCTGACATACAATCAGCCCCAGCATTTT
TRBD2 | TRBJ2-2 | TRBV11-2 | many | CASIAGGVTGELFF | TGTGCCAGCATAGCGGGAGGGGTGACCGGGGAGCTGTTTTTT
TRBD1 | TRBJ2-7 | TRBV2 | many | CASSVGQGAHEQYF | TGTGCCAGCAGCGTGGGACAGGGGGCTCACGAGCAGTACTTC
TRBD1 | TRBJ1-2 | TRBV7-2 | many | CASSVTGGGYGYTF | TGTGCCAGCAGCGTGACAGGGGGCGGCTATGGCTACACCTTC
TRBD1 | TRBJ1-1 | TRBV5-4 | many | CASSLEGTGVEAFF | TGTGCCAGCAGCTTGGAGGGGACAGGGGTTGAAGCTTTCTTT
TRBD1 | TRBJ2-7 | TRBV10-3 | many | CAISDRDRKSSYEQYF | TGTGCCATCAGTGACCGGGACAGGAAGAGCTCCTACGAGCAGTACTTC
. | TRBJ2-7 | TRBV19 | many | CASSLRFGEQYF | TGTGCCAGTAGTCTCCGATTCGGGGAGCAGTACTTC
TRBD2 | TRBJ2-5 | TRBV18 | many | CASSPSGGGETQYF | TGTGCCAGCTCACCCTCTGGGGGGGGAGAGACCCAGTACTTC
. | TRBJ2-7 | TRBV6-6 | many | CASRSLQGQDEQYF | TGTGCCAGCAGGAGTCTTCAGGGTCAGGACGAGCAGTACTTC
TRBD1 | TRBJ2-4 | TRBV28 | many | CASSRPKQGAPKNIQYF | TGTGCCAGCAGTAGACCAAAACAGGGGGCACCCAAAAACATTCAGTACTTC
TRBD2 | TRBJ2-5 | TRBV27 | many | CASSLGASGGRETQYF | TGTGCCAGCAGTTTAGGGGCTAGCGGGGGAAGAGAGACCCAGTACTTC
TRBD2 | TRBJ2-1 | TRBV5-1 | many | CASSLAASGSGNNEQFF | TGCGCCAGCAGCTTGGCGGCTAGCGGGAGTGGCAACAATGAGCAGTTCTTC
. | TRBJ1-4 | TRBV6-6 | many | CASSYPAGTGDEKLFF | TGTGCCAGCAGCTACCCGGCCGGGACTGGAGATGAAAAACTGTTTTTT
TRBD2 | TRBJ2-7 | TRBV6-1 | many | CASSEREMVYEQYF | TGTGCCAGCAGTGAGCGGGAGATGGTCTACGAGCAGTACTTC
TRBD1 | TRBJ2-7 | TRBV2 | many | CASKVDRAYEQYF | TGTGCCAGCAAGGTGGACAGGGCTTACGAGCAGTACTTC
TRBD2 | TRBJ2-2 | TRBV18 | many | CASSQREGLTGELFF | TGTGCCAGCTCACAGCGGGAGGGCCTAACCGGGGAGCTGTTTTTT
TRBD2 | TRBJ2-7 | TRBV5-1 | many | CASSTAGGLYEQYF | TGCGCCAGCAGCACAGCGGGGGGGCTCTACGAGCAGTACTTC
. | TRBJ1-5 | TRBV7-9 | many | CASSQTVGSLNQPQHF | TGTGCCAGCAGCCAAACAGTAGGGAGTCTCAATCAGCCCCAGCATTTT
. | TRBJ1-1 | TRBV28 | many | CASSITNREFPEAFF | TGTGCCAGCAGTATCACCAACAGGGAGTTCCCTGAAGCTTTCTTT
TRBD1 | TRBJ1-1 | TRBV2 | many | CASSEARRQGRSEAFF | TGTGCCAGCAGTGAAGCTCGGAGACAGGGTCGTTCTGAAGCTTTCTTT
. | TRBJ1-1 | TRBV11-2 | many | CASSLTGIRPEAFF | TGTGCCAGCAGCTTAACAGGGATACGACCTGAAGCTTTCTTT
TRBD1 | TRBJ1-5 | TRBV23-1 | few | CASKRTGSNQPQHF | TGCGCCAGCAAAAGGACAGGATCCAATCAGCCCCAGCATTTT
TRBD1 | TRBJ2-7 | TRBV6-5 | many | CATYRDRGFNEQYF | TGTGCCACCTACCGGGACAGGGGGTTCAACGAGCAGTACTTC
TRBD1 | TRBJ2-3 | TRBV29-1 | many | CSGSDRNTDTQYF | TGCAGCGGATCGGACAGGAACACAGATACGCAGTATTTT
. | TRBJ1-5 | TRBV19 | many | CASSKNGDQPQHF | TGTGCCAGTAGTAAAAACGGGGATCAGCCCCAGCATTTT
TRBD1 | TRBJ1-4 | TRBV28 | many | CASSPIGTENEKLFF | TGTGCCAGCAGTCCCATAGGGACAGAAAATGAAAAACTGTTTTTT
. | TRBJ2-5 | TRBV29-1 | many | CSATGRQETQYF | TGCAGCGCTACAGGGCGGCAAGAGACCCAGTACTTC
. | TRBJ2-3 | TRBV7-2 | many | CASKGLGTDTQYF | TGTGCCAGCAAGGGACTGGGCACAGATACGCAGTATTTT
TRBD1 | TRBJ2-3 | TRBV7-9 | many | CASSLGGQGLGDTQYF | TGTGCCAGCAGCTTAGGTGGACAGGGGTTAGGAGATACGCAGTATTTT
TRBD2 | TRBJ2-5 | TRBV5-1 | many | CASSPGTSGGALETQYF | TGCGCCAGCAGCCCGGGGACTAGCGGGGGGGCCTTGGAGACCCAGTACTTC
. | TRBJ1-3 | TRBV13 | many | CASSRASSGNTIYF | TGTGCCAGCAGCCGCGCTAGCTCTGGAAACACCATATATTTT
. | TRBJ1-2 | TRBV7-9 | many | CASSSKVVAYGYTF | TGTGCCAGCAGCTCCAAGGTGGTAGCATATGGCTACACCTTC
TRBD2 | TRBJ2-1 | TRBV5-4 | many | CASSFRLADQDEQFF | TGTGCCAGCAGCTTTAGACTAGCGGACCAGGATGAGCAGTTCTTC
TRBD2 | TRBJ2-2 | TRBV27 | many | CASSLYGLGLTGELFF | TGTGCCAGCAGTTTGTACGGACTAGGTTTAACCGGGGAGCTGTTTTTT
. | TRBJ2-7 | TRBV27 | many | CASSFLADGYEQYF | TGTGCCAGCAGTTTCTTGGCAGACGGGTACGAGCAGTACTTC
TRBD2 | TRBJ2-1 | TRBV5-1 | many | CATAGTSGYNEQFF | TGCGCCACCGCCGGGACTAGCGGATACAATGAGCAGTTCTTC
. | TRBJ2-7 | TRBV7-9 | many | CASSLGTLSYEQYF | TGTGCCAGCAGCTTAGGGACACTCTCCTACGAGCAGTACTTC
TRBD1 | TRBJ2-3 | TRBV11-2 | many | CASRTGGGTSTDTQYF | TGTGCCAGCCGGACAGGGGGAGGGACTAGCACAGATACGCAGTATTTT
. | TRBJ1-2 | TRBV4-3 | many | CASSPSSVNYGYTF | TGCGCCAGCAGCCCCTCCAGCGTTAACTATGGCTACACCTTC
. | TRBJ2-3 | TRBV5-6 | many | CASSLEQGSTDTQYF | TGTGCCAGCAGCTTGGAACAGGGAAGCACAGATACGCAGTATTTT
TRBD2 | TRBJ2-7 | TRBV5-1 | many | CASTPSGNSYEQYF | TGCGCCAGCACCCCTAGCGGGAACTCCTACGAGCAGTACTTC
. | TRBJ2-3 | TRBV9 | many | CASIPGREVDTQYF | TGTGCCAGCATCCCCGGCAGGGAGGTAGATACGCAGTATTTT
TRBD2 | TRBJ2-7 | TRBV7-8 | many | CASSLSGLAGEQYF | TGTGCCAGCAGCTTATCCGGACTAGCGGGCGAGCAGTACTTC
TRBD1 | TRBJ1-1 | TRBV28 | many | CASSLFRTGAGEAFF | TGTGCCAGCAGTTTATTTAGGACAGGGGCCGGTGAAGCTTTCTTT